The 13 T cell receptor beta chains listed next were all sequenced from one sample in a study of OX40 agonist ivuxolimab in advanced cancers. The method was immunoSEQ multiplex PCR; TCRdb's version includes in-frame clones alone and lacks a portion of them. The repertoire holds approximately 54,000 clones, with roughly 80% as singletons. This sample comprised CD4+ or CD8+ T cells sorted from blood, obtained in a trial of the OX40 agonist ivuxolimab. The source of these receptors is an adult with an advanced solid tumor such as melanoma, head and neck, liver or kidney cancer.

This clone was seen a handful of times. V usage is TRBV5-1 and J usage is TRBJ1-1; D is possibly TRBD1 (6 bases). The CDR3 extends over 13 amino acids. With 5 bases removed from V and 4 bases from J, the gap between germline ends came to 12 bases. The germline V gene encodes CDR1 SGHRS and CDR2 YFSETQ. In DNA form, the CDR3 reads TGCGCCAGCAGTTCTCCAGGGGTCACTGAAGCTTTCTTT. Protein product: CASSSPGVTEAFF. The full variable domain, in which reference TRBV5-1 and TRBJ1-1 provide the parts outside the CDR3, is KAGVTQTPRYLIKTRGQQVTLSCSPISGHRSVSWYQQTPGQGLQFLFEYFSETQRNKGNFPGRFSGRQFSNSRSEMNVSTLELGDSALYLCASSSPGVTEAFFGQGTRLTVV.

The chain links TRBV7-3 to TRBJ1-1; D call uncertain. V was shortened by 2 bases and J by 4 bases, with 14 bases between the two germline ends. Germline CDR1 is SGHTA and CDR2 is FQGTGA. The CDR3 consists of 15 residues. The CDR3 sequence is CASSLDLREGTEAFF. CDR3 DNA: TGTGCCAGCAGCTTAGATCTGCGGGAGGGCACTGAAGCTTTCTTT. Using reference TRBV7-3 and TRBJ1-1 for the parts outside the CDR3, the full variable domain is GAGVSQTPSNKVTEKGKYVELRCDPISGHTALYWYRQSLGQGPEFLIYFQGTGAADDSGLPNDRFFAVRPEGSVSTLKIQRTERGDSAVYLCASSLDLREGTEAFFGQGTRLTVV.

J is TRBJ1-2 and V is TRBV7-2; 7 bases fit TRBD1. The germline gives CDR1 SGHTA, CDR2 FQGNSA. The CDR3 sequence is 14 residues long. V shed 7 bases, J shed 4 bases, and the junction held 9 bases outside the gene matches. The CDR3 nucleotides read TGTGCCAGCACCCAGAAGGGGGCAGGCTATGGCTACACCTTC. Translating gives CASTQKGAGYGYTF.

The J gene is TRBJ2-2, the V gene TRBV10-3, with TRBD2 identical over 8 bases. Germline V gives CDR1 ENHRY, CDR2 SYGVKD. CDR3 length: 15 residues. V shed 4 bases, J shed 6 bases, and the junction held 7 bases outside the gene matches. CDR3 region: CAISADGGDPGELFF. The CDR3 nucleotides are TGTGCCATCAGTGCTGACGGGGGGGACCCCGGGGAGCTGTTTTTT.

J is TRBJ1-1 and V is TRBV5-1; TRBD1 might be the D (5 bases). Germline V CDR1 and CDR2: SGHRS, YFSETQ. Between the trimmed V and J ends, which lost 3 bases and 3 bases, there was a span of 12 bases. The CDR3 runs to 14 residues. CDR3 DNA: TGCGCCAGCAGCTCCCTGGGGGTGGACACTGAAGCTTTCTTT. Translating it yields CASSSLGVDTEAFF.

This chain joins TRBV10-3 and TRBJ2-1; TRBD1 aligns across 11 bases. Germline CDR1 ENHRY, CDR2 SYGVKD. The CDR3 extends over 16 amino acids. The trim removed 10 bases at V and 5 bases at J, leaving 13 bases unmatched. The CDR3 loop reads CATGPRDRGRNNEQFF. In DNA, the CDR3 is TGTGCCACCGGACCCCGGGACAGGGGGAGGAACAATGAGCAGTTCTTC.

V gene TRBV2 combines with J gene TRBJ2-2; 7 bases map to TRBD2. Germline CDR1 SNHLY, CDR2 FYNNEI. This CDR3 is built from 15 residues. V shed 1 base and J 5 bases; nucleotides not matched to a gene: 4. The CDR3 DNA reads as TGTGCCAGCAGTGAAGTGCGGGGGAGTACCGGGGAGCTGTTTTTT. Amino acids: CASSEVRGSTGELFF.

The rearrangement uses TRBV5-4 and TRBJ1-2, with TRBD1 matching 10 bases. The CDR3 is 14 amino acids. After removal of 3 bases from V and 4 bases from J, the junction contained 3 bases not matched to a gene. Germline values: CDR1 SGHNT, CDR2 YYREEE (reference sequence). For the CDR3, the DNA is TGTGCCAGCAGCTCCGGACAGGGGGGCTATGGCTACACCTTC. This encodes CASSSGQGGYGYTF.

The CDR3 coding sequence is TGTGCCAGCAGTTTAAATGGGGGGGCAGGAGCCGCCCGAAACACTGAAGCTTTCTTT. This encodes CASSLNGGAGAARNTEAFF. The chain links TRBV27 to TRBJ1-1; D is perhaps TRBD1 (6 bases). Germline CDR1 is MNHEY and CDR2 is SMNVEV (reference sequence). V was clipped by 2 bases and J by 2 bases, with 24 bases between them. This CDR3 has 19 amino acids.

This clone was recorded once. The chain has TRBV9 and TRBJ2-7; no clear D. The germline V gene has CDR1 SGDLS and CDR2 YYNGEE. V shed 4 bases and J shed 0 bases, with 5 bases lying between them. The CDR3 sequence is 12 residues long. CDR3 protein: CASSSSSYEQYF. In nucleotides, the CDR3 is TGTGCCAGCAGCTCTAGCTCCTACGAGCAGTACTTC.

The chain couples TRBV5-1 to TRBJ1-1, with D uncertain. V gave up 2 bases and J gave up 6 bases, with 17 bases separating them. Germline V gives CDR1 SGHRS, CDR2 YFSETQ. The CDR3 runs 15 residues. The CDR3 DNA reads as TGCGCCAGCAGCTTCGGAGGACGCCTCGAGCCTGAAGCTTTCTTT. Translating gives CASSFGGRLEPEAFF.

CDR3: CASSPPVTSYEQYF. Here the CDR3 DNA reads TGTGCCAGCTCACCACCAGTGACCTCCTACGAGCAGTACTTC. The gene calls are TRBV18 and TRBJ2-7; D call uncertain. The V end was cut by 0 bases, the J end by 0 bases, with 6 bases between. The CDR3 has 14 residues. CDR1 is KGHSH, CDR2 LQKENI, per germline.

This chain joins TRBV19 and TRBJ2-7; the match to TRBD1 covers 9 bases. With V trimmed by 7 bases and J by 3 bases, 10 bases remained unmatched. CDR1 is LNHDA, CDR2 SQIVND, per germline (reference sequence). CDR3 length: 15 amino acids. The CDR3 coding sequence is TGTGCCAGTATGAGAGGACAGGGGAGAGACTACGAGCAGTACTTC. It specifies CASMRGQGRDYEQYF.